This T cell receptor (beta chain) was sequenced during a study of cytomegalovirus exposure and HLA in healthy donors. Study outcomes and limitations: It was reportedly the case that the classifier diagnosed cytomegalovirus status with high specificity and sensitivity. The only immune exposure information that was available was CMV serostatus.

The PCR employed 60 Vbeta primers together with 13 Jbeta primers. TCRdb keeps only in-frame clones here, not all; method: immunoSEQ multiplex PCR. This sample yields about 190,000 clones, of which about 90% are seen a single time; over 1% belongs to the top ten. Comment on this clone: Its antigen remains unidentified.

Germline CDR1 reads KGHSY; CDR2 reads FQNENV. The CDR3 spans 16 residues. V lost 0 bases to trimming and J lost 6 bases, with 12 bases between them. The receptor comes from a man aged 25-40 years in good health and CMV-seronegative. Source material: PBMCs. The rearrangement joins TRBV16 to TRBJ1-6; tentatively, D is TRBD1 (5 bases). The CDR3 loop is CASSQSQGGGNSPLHF. In nucleotides, the CDR3 is TGTGCCAGCAGCCAATCCCAGGGCGGGGGTAATTCACCCCTCCACTTT.